This TCR beta chain originates from a study of shared clonotypes between healthy human individuals. Overall study findings and caveats: Clonotype sharing among donors, it was expected, would be affected by sequencing depth. Researchers sampled only blood; tissue repertoires likely differ.

Germline loops: CDR1 SGDLS, CDR2 YYNGEE. The length of the CDR3 is 15 residues. Trimming cost V 3 bases and J 4 bases, with 13 bases left between them. This table comes from immunoSEQ multiplex PCR, and its TCRdb copy is limited to in-frame clones, with some not included. This sample has about 480,000 clones, with nearly 80% found just once. On this clone: Its antigen is not known.

The study enrolled healthy HIV-negative adults without recent acute infections or vaccinations as donors. Unsorted samples, those not sorted, used roughly 87 million PBMCs for genomic DNA. This TCR was recovered from a woman between 40 and 50 years old in good health. Some clones in this sample may be carry-over from other donors' samples. This chain uses TRBV9 with TRBJ2-2; D is unclear. The specimen sequenced was PBMCs. This CDR3 is CASSALPGLTGELFF. The CDR3 DNA sequence: TGTGCCAGCAGCGCCCTCCCGGGCCTCACCGGGGAGCTGTTTTTT.